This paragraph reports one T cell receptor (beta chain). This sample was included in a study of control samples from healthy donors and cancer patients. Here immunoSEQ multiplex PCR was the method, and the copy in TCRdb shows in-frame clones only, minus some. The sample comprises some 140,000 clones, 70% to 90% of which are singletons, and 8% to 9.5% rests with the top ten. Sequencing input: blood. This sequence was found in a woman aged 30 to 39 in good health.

The CDR3 nucleotides are TGTGCCAGCAGCCAAGATGGCGGGAGCACAGATACGCAGTATTTT. Translation: CASSQDGGSTDTQYF. The chain couples TRBV14 to TRBJ2-3; TRBD2 might be the D (5 bases). The CDR3 spans 15 residues. V was pared by 0 bases and J by 0 bases, with 7 bases between. In germline, CDR1 is SGHDN, CDR2 FVKESK. Full variable domain (outside the CDR3, taken from reference TRBV14 and TRBJ2-3): EAGVTQFPSHSVIEKGQTVTLRCDPISGHDNLYWYRRVMGKEIKFLLHFVKESKQDESGMPNNRFLAERTGGTYSTLKVQPAELEDSGVYFCASSQDGGSTDTQYFGPGTRLTVL.